The 22 T cell receptor beta chains in this list originate from one sample, sequenced in a study of cytomegalovirus exposure and HLA in healthy donors. PCR amplification relied on 60 Vbeta primers (plus 13 Jbeta primers). Clones were sequenced by immunoSEQ multiplex PCR, and TCRdb holds only the in-frame ones, with some missing. The sample lists approximately 130,000 clones, about 75% occurring once. Source material: PBMCs. These receptors were obtained from a woman aged 40 to 50 in good health and CMV-seronegative.

The chain uses TRBV7-2 and TRBJ1-1; no clear D. This CDR3 spans 15 amino acids. CDR1 SGHTA and CDR2 FQGNSA come from the germline V gene. Trimming pared 5 bases from V and 4 bases from J, leaving 17 bases between. CDR3 loop: CASSLRRGSPTEAFF. In DNA form, the CDR3 reads TGTGCCAGCAGCCTTAGGCGAGGAAGCCCCACTGAAGCTTTCTTT.

The J gene is TRBJ1-6, the V gene TRBV2, with 10 bases that match TRBD1. Germline trimming cut 8 bases from V and 6 bases from J; bases unmatched to any gene: 4. The CDR3 runs 14 residues. The germline CDR1 and CDR2 sequences are SNHLY and FYNNEI. The CDR3 DNA sequence: TGTGCCAGCCGCGGGACAGGGGCTAATTCACCCCTCCACTTT. This sequence encodes CASRGTGANSPLHF.

The gene calls are TRBV4-1 and TRBJ2-3; D might be TRBD2 (6 bases). Germline CDR1 MGHRA, CDR2 YSYEKL. Deletions cut 0 bases from V and 2 bases from J, with 18 bases between. CDR3 length: 18 amino acids. The CDR3 nucleotides are TGCGCCAGCAGCCAAGAACTGAGGGCGGGGAGAGTCACAGATACGCAGTATTTT. Its protein is CASSQELRAGRVTDTQYF.

V usage is TRBV5-1 and J usage is TRBJ1-2, with D hard to call. This CDR3 is 13 amino acids long. Trimming cost V 0 bases and J 1 base, with 4 bases left between them. Germline CDR1 is SGHRS and CDR2 is YFSETQ. The CDR3 is CASSLAGNYGYTF. CDR3 sequence (DNA): TGCGCCAGCAGCTTGGCCGGTAACTATGGCTACACCTTC.

The CDR3 DNA is TGTGCCAGCAGTGTGGTCTTAGACACCGGTGAGCAGTTCTTC. This gives the protein CASSVVLDTGEQFF. J is TRBJ2-1 and V is TRBV6-1, with D unclear. Trimming shortened V by 4 bases and J by 9 bases, and 16 bases separated the two germline ends. The germline CDR1 and CDR2 sequences are MNHNS and SASEGT. The CDR3 is 14 amino acids.

The CDR3 DNA reads TGTGCCAGCAGCTTAGATCGCGGGGGGCGAGATACGCAGTATTTT. Protein product: CASSLDRGGRDTQYF. The genes are TRBV7-2 and TRBJ2-3; TRBD2 matches 8 bases. Looked up from germline, CDR1 is SGHTA and CDR2 is FQGNSA. The CDR3 consists of 15 residues. The J segment lost 5 bases and the V segment lost 1 base, leaving 5 bases of the junction unmatched.

This clone was seen a single time. The V and J genes are TRBV29-1 and TRBJ2-1; possible D gene TRBD2, 5 bases. The CDR3 runs 12 residues. With 2 bases removed from V and 4 bases from J, the gap between germline ends came to 6 bases. Germline lookup yields CDR1 SQVTM and CDR2 ANQGSEA. The CDR3 reads CSVESGYNEQFF. CDR3 coding DNA: TGCAGCGTTGAATCGGGGTACAATGAGCAGTTCTTC.

The chain joins TRBV15 to TRBJ1-5; tentatively, D is TRBD1 (5 bases). The V end lost 5 bases, the J end lost 0 bases, and 17 bases lay between the germline ends. Germline CDR1 and CDR2: LNHNV and YYDKDF (reference sequence). The CDR3 is made up of 17 amino acids. The CDR3 nucleotides are TGTGCCACCAGCTACCGCAGGGTGGGCGGTAGCAATCAGCCCCAGCATTTT. Amino acid sequence: CATSYRRVGGSNQPQHF.

CDR3 region: CASNERGDRITGELFF. The DNA for the CDR3 is TGTGCCAGCAACGAACGAGGGGACAGGATCACCGGGGAGCTGTTTTTT. The chain couples TRBV6-6 to TRBJ2-2; 8 bases align to TRBD1. The germline V gene has CDR1 MNHNY and CDR2 SVGAGI (reference sequence). The CDR3 loop spans 16 amino acids. Trimming at V came to 7 bases and at J to 4 bases, leaving 11 bases not matched to a gene.

The gene calls are TRBV7-2 and TRBJ2-7; D is undetermined. The CDR3 is 11 amino acids. The germline CDR1 and CDR2 sequences are SGHTA and FQGNSA. V was pared by 5 bases and J by 9 bases, with 11 bases between. The chain's CDR3 is CASSTGLVQYF. In DNA form, the CDR3 reads TGTGCCAGCAGCACCGGGTTGGTGCAGTACTTC.

J is TRBJ2-7 and V is TRBV10-1; 7 positions match TRBD2. This CDR3 has 17 amino acids. J was trimmed by 4 bases and V by 1 base; bases with no gene match: 13. Germline CDR1 is WNHNN and CDR2 is SYGVQD (reference sequence). In nucleotides, the CDR3 is TGCGCCAGCAGTGAGTTCGTTACTGGGGGGGGTTGTTACGAGCAGTACTTC. It translates to CASSEFVTGGGCYEQYF.

The chain links TRBV5-1 to TRBJ2-7, with D possibly TRBD1 on 6 matching bases. The CDR3 is 16 residues long. Per the germline V gene, CDR1 is SGHRS and CDR2 is YFSETQ. V was shortened by 4 bases and J by 1 base, with 18 bases between the two germline ends. The CDR3 nucleotides read TGCGCCAGCAGCCCCGTGGACAGCCCTATGTCCTACGAGCAGTACTTC. Translating gives CASSPVDSPMSYEQYF.

The V gene is TRBV6-7, the J gene TRBJ2-3; TRBD1 aligns across 8 bases. Being an ORF, TRBV6-7 has a function that is uncertain. The trim removed 1 base at V and 6 bases at J, leaving 12 bases unmatched. This CDR3 is built from 17 residues. For the CDR3, the DNA is TGTGCCAGCAGTTACTTCCCGGACAGGGAGGCCTCCGATACGCAGTATTTT. This sequence encodes CASSYFPDREASDTQYF.

The sample holds a few counts of this clone. This chain uses TRBV28 with TRBJ2-3, with no clear D. With 6 bases removed from V and 3 bases from J, the gap between germline ends came to 4 bases. The CDR3 contains 11 residues. CDR1 MDHEN and CDR2 SYDVKM come from the germline V gene. CDR3 residues: CASSLTDTQYF. In DNA form, the CDR3 reads TGTGCCAGCAGCCTAACAGATACGCAGTATTTT. Full variable domain (missing parts from reference TRBV28 and TRBJ2-3): DVKVTQSSRYLVKRTGEKVFLECVQDMDHENMFWYRQDPGLGLRLIYFSYDVKMKEKGDIPEGYSVSREKKERFSLILESASTNQTSMYLCASSLTDTQYFGPGTRLTVL.

The gene calls are TRBV28 and TRBJ1-2, with 7 bases that match TRBD1. Germline CDR1 is MDHEN and CDR2 is SYDVKM. CDR3 size: 14 residues. Trimming took 6 bases from V and 5 from J; bases not matched to a gene: 9. The CDR3 region is CASSRPGTVYGYTF. In DNA, the CDR3 is TGTGCCAGCAGCCGACCGGGGACAGTTTATGGCTACACCTTC.

The chain uses TRBV11-2 and TRBJ1-4; D is unresolved. The V gene's germline CDR1 is SGHAT and CDR2 FQNNGV. The CDR3 extends over 15 amino acids. Between the trimmed V and J ends, which lost 6 bases and 0 bases, there was a span of 11 bases. The CDR3 is CASRGSYATNEKLFF. The DNA of the CDR3 is TGTGCCAGCAGGGGGAGCTATGCAACTAATGAAAAACTGTTTTTT.

The chain combines TRBV27 with TRBJ1-1, with TRBD1 identical over 8 bases. Germline V lookup: CDR1 MNHEY, CDR2 SMNVEV (reference sequence). This CDR3 is built from 14 residues. V lost 7 bases to trimming and J lost 2 bases; unmatched junction nucleotides: 6. The CDR3 region is CASTPSGGNTEAFF. Written as DNA, the CDR3 is TGTGCCAGCACCCCCTCAGGGGGCAACACTGAAGCTTTCTTT.

In its sample, this clone was seen a few times. The chain is built from TRBV7-3 and TRBJ2-2; D unclear. Deletions cut 5 bases from V and 2 bases from J, with 15 bases between. This CDR3 is 16 amino acids long. Germline V CDR1 and CDR2: SGHTA, FQGTGA. The CDR3 DNA reads as TGTGCCAGCAGCCTAAGGAGTGCAGCCAACACCGGGGAGCTGTTTTTT. It yields the protein CASSLRSAANTGELFF.

V gene TRBV28 combines with J gene TRBJ1-1; D unclear. Looked up from germline, CDR1 is MDHEN and CDR2 is SYDVKM. The CDR3 loop spans 13 amino acids. Trimming removed 4 bases from V and 9 bases from J, with 15 bases in between. This CDR3 reads CASSSDNVRQAFF. The CDR3 nucleotides are TGTGCCAGCAGTTCCGACAACGTACGCCAAGCTTTCTTT. Variable domain in full (rest from reference TRBV28 and TRBJ1-1): DVKVTQSSRYLVKRTGEKVFLECVQDMDHENMFWYRQDPGLGLRLIYFSYDVKMKEKGDIPEGYSVSREKKERFSLILESASTNQTSMYLCASSSDNVRQAFFGQGTRLTVV.

This clone showed up just a few times. The CDR3 region has the DNA TGCGCCAGCAGCCTGGGACTGGGAGTCGACGAGCAGTACTTC. Amino acids: CASSLGLGVDEQYF. The rearrangement joins TRBV5-1 to TRBJ2-7, with D possibly matching TRBD2 (6 bases). The CDR3 extends over 14 amino acids. Trimming took 4 bases from V and 5 from J, leaving 16 bases between them. The germline V gene encodes CDR1 SGHRS and CDR2 YFSETQ.

A remark on this clone: Other nucleotide sequences in the sample specify the same CDR3. This chain joins TRBV6-6 and TRBJ1-2; weak D call: TRBD1 (6 bases). CDR1 and CDR2 from the germline V gene are MNHNY and SVGAGI (reference sequence). V lost 0 bases, J lost 2 bases, and 7 bases lay in between. CDR3 length: 14 amino acids. The CDR3: CASSYSGQNYGYTF. In nucleotides, the CDR3 is TGTGCCAGCAGTTACTCTGGACAGAACTATGGCTACACCTTC.

The genes are TRBV10-3 and TRBJ2-7; perhaps TRBD1 as D (6 bases). The CDR3 spans 14 residues. Germline lookup yields CDR1 ENHRY and CDR2 SYGVKD. Deletions cut 2 bases from V and 0 bases from J, with 8 bases between. The DNA for the CDR3 is TGTGCCATCAGTGAGGAGGGGGACTCCTACGAGCAGTACTTC. As protein: CAISEEGDSYEQYF.